This TCR beta chain was found in a study of vaccination and CD4 T cells after COVID-19. Whole-study context: Six male and four female convalescents took part, two of them Hispanic. Stimulation used overlapping spike peptides from SARS-CoV-2, HCoV-NL63, HCoV-OC43 and HCoV-229E.

Comments on this clonotype: Its antigen is not identified.

With the Oncomine TCR Beta short-read assay, DNA from cultured CD4+ T cells was sequenced. It was from cultured CD4+ T cells that genomic DNA was extracted. Using its own MiXCR run on the PCR reads, TCRdb lists one record per CDR3 protein. The table records almost 9,500 distinct CDR3 sequences, 33% of them present only once. Regarding treatment: approximately 10-day PBMC culture with coronavirus spike peptide pools or control peptides (ViraFEST assay). Investigators obtained the unexposed donor's CD4+ T cells before the COVID-19 pandemic (2011-2018). First, ViraFEST expanded antigen-specific T cells with peptide pools, and next it sequenced the TCRs. Germline assignment: CDR1 MNHNS and CDR2 SASEGT. With 3 bases removed from V and 2 bases from J, the gap between germline ends came to 7 bases. The CDR3 totals 13 residues.

The chain is built from TRBV6-1 and TRBJ1-2, with a possible D match to TRBD1 (5 bases). The specimen sequenced was CD4+ T cells from blood, cultured in vitro. This receptor was taken from a human donor in good health. CDR3 in DNA: TGTGCCAGCAGTGATCGGGGCAACTATGGCTACACCTTC. Translation: CASSDRGNYGYTF.